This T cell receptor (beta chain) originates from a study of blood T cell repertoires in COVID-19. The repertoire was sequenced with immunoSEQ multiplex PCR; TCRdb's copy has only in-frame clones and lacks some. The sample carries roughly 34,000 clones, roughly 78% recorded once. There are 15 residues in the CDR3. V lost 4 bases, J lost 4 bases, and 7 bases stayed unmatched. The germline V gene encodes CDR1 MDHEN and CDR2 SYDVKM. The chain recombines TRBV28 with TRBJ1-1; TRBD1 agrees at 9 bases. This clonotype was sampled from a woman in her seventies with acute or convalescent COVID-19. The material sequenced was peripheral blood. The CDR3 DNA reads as TGTGCCAGCAGTTCCGGGACAGGGTTTCGCACTGAAGCTTTCTTT. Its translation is CASSSGTGFRTEAFF.